These 14 T cell receptor beta chains came from one sample sequenced in a study of response to subunit inactivated influenza vaccine. TCRdb itself ran the RT-PCR reads through MiXCR, one entry per CDR3 protein. The data contain 500,000 to 600,000 distinct CDR3 sequences, approximately 13% of them singletons. Sequencing used PBMCs from blood, obtained roughly 46 days after vaccination. These receptors were collected from a man in his fifties or sixties who received an inactivated influenza vaccine.

A few counts support this clonotype. The chain couples TRBV3-1 to TRBJ1-2; D uncertain. The CDR3 loop spans 13 amino acids. The germline V gene has CDR1 LGHDT and CDR2 YNNKEL (reference sequence). V lost 4 bases, J lost 3 bases, and 9 bases lay in between. The CDR3 DNA is TGTGCCAGCAGCCCTCAGGTCTACTATGGCTACACCTTC. Translated: CASSPQVYYGYTF. Variable domain in full (rest from reference TRBV3-1 and TRBJ1-2): DTAVSQTPKYLVTQMGNDKSIKCEQNLGHDTMYWYKQDSKKFLKIMFSYNNKELIINETVPNRFSPKSPDKAHLNLHINSLELGDSAVYFCASSPQVYYGYTFGSGTRLTVV.

This clonotype appeared a few times. The chain uses TRBV12-3 or TRBV12-4 and TRBJ1-3; D is possibly TRBD1 (6 bases). The V gene lost 2 bases and the J gene lost 5 bases, with 19 bases spanning the gap. The CDR3 covers 17 residues. The CDR3 DNA sequence: TGTGCCAGCAGTTTATGGGCAGGGGAAATGCTCCGAAACACCATATATTTT. It specifies CASSLWAGEMLRNTIYF.

This clonotype was seen repeatedly, ten times or more. V is TRBV12-3 or TRBV12-4 and J is TRBJ2-2; D unclear. The CDR3 runs 13 residues. The ends were cut back, 4 bases at V and 8 bases at J, with 11 bases in the middle. The CDR3 protein is CASSSPVWGELFF. The CDR3 DNA follows: TGTGCCAGCAGTTCCCCGGTTTGGGGGGAGCTGTTTTTT.

The chain employs TRBV10-2 and TRBJ1-1; TRBD1 is a possible D gene (6 bases). Germline assignment: CDR1 WSHSY and CDR2 SAAADI. The CDR3 runs to 13 residues. V lost 6 bases and J lost 7, with 15 bases in between. As DNA, the CDR3 is TGCGCCAGCAGCGAACAGGGCGGGGTTGAAGCTTTCTTT. This translates into CASSEQGGVEAFF.

The J gene is TRBJ1-1, the V gene TRBV4-3; the D gene is possibly TRBD1 (6 bases). The CDR3 length is 16 residues. Germline CDR1 reads LGHNA; CDR2 reads YSLEER. V lost 5 bases and J lost 2, with 18 bases in between. The CDR3 spells CASSYGGSGLNTEAFF. CDR3 nucleotides: TGCGCCAGCAGCTATGGGGGCAGTGGGTTAAACACTGAAGCTTTCTTT.

In its sample, this clonotype was seen many times. The CDR3 reads CASSLGGLGSYNEQFF. In DNA form, the CDR3 reads TGCGCCAGCAGCTTGGGAGGCCTAGGCTCCTACAATGAGCAGTTCTTC. The V and J genes are TRBV5-1 and TRBJ2-1; D remains ambiguous. The CDR3 covers 16 residues. V dropped 0 bases and J dropped 0 bases, with 10 bases sitting between them. Germline V lookup: CDR1 SGHRS, CDR2 YFSETQ.

This sequence joins TRBV2 and TRBJ2-7; 14 bases are a match to TRBD2. The germline CDR1 and CDR2 sequences are SNHLY and FYNNEI. V trimming: 6 bases; J trimming: 4 bases; junction bases outside the gene matches: 2. CDR3 size: 14 residues. The CDR3 region is CASRGTSGSYEQYF. As DNA, the CDR3 is TGTGCCAGCAGGGGGACTAGCGGGAGTTACGAGCAGTACTTC.

The J gene is TRBJ2-7, the V gene TRBV11-2, with 8 bases aligning to TRBD2. Germline CDR1 and CDR2: SGHAT and FQNNGV. The CDR3 extends over 16 amino acids. Germline trimming cut 4 bases from V and 2 bases from J; bases unmatched to any gene: 10. Here the CDR3 DNA reads TGTGCCAGCAGCTCAGAGGGTAGCGGGGTACCCTACGAGCAGTACTTC. Translating gives CASSSEGSGVPYEQYF.

This clonotype was detected many times. CDR3 nucleotides: TGCAGTGCTAGTGACGGGCGGGGGAGCAATGAGCAGTTCTTC. It is translated as CSASDGRGSNEQFF. The V gene is TRBV20-1, the J gene TRBJ2-1; 7 nucleotides align to TRBD2. The CDR3 is made up of 14 amino acids. From germline, CDR1 is DFQATT and CDR2 SNEGSKA (reference sequence). V was pared by 3 bases and J by 6 bases, with 8 bases of the junction left unmatched.

This clonotype was found a few times. The chain uses TRBV24-1 and TRBJ2-7; 11 bases line up with TRBD2. V was clipped by 4 bases and J by 4 bases; unmatched bases: 8. The CDR3 is 16 amino acids. The germline CDR1 and CDR2 sequences are KGHDR and SFDVKD. The CDR3 DNA follows: TGTGCCACCAGTGACGCCGGGACTAGCGGAGAATACGAGCAGTACTTC. This translates into CATSDAGTSGEYEQYF.

V gene TRBV20-1 combines with J gene TRBJ2-5; possible D gene TRBD2, 5 bases. CDR1 is DFQATT, CDR2 SNEGSKA, per germline (reference sequence). The germline V and J ends were trimmed by 0 bases and 0 bases, with 14 bases remaining between them. CDR3 size: 16 residues. DNA of the CDR3: TGCAGTGCTAGAGATTTGCGGGCAGACAACCAAGAGACCCAGTACTTC. Encoded protein: CSARDLRADNQETQYF.

This clonotype was seen a handful of times. The chain links TRBV20-1 to TRBJ2-7; D possibly matches TRBD1 or TRBD2 (5 bases each). V shed 3 bases and J shed 1 base, with 10 bases lying between them. This CDR3 region has 13 residues. The germline gives CDR1 DFQATT, CDR2 SNEGSKA (reference sequence). The CDR3 loop is CSASRGVSYEQYF. The CDR3 coding sequence is TGCAGTGCTAGTCGAGGGGTTTCCTACGAGCAGTACTTC.

This clonotype was seen only a few times. The DNA for the CDR3 is TGCGCCAGCAGCCAAGATCTGCCCGGGACGGTCGCAGATACGCAGTATTTT. This translates into CASSQDLPGTVADTQYF. This rearrangement joins TRBV4-3 to TRBJ2-3; D may correspond to TRBD1 or TRBD2 (5 bases each). Trimming took off 0 bases at V and 4 bases at J, with 17 bases between the two ends. The CDR3 sequence is 17 residues long. CDR1 is LGHNA and CDR2 is YSLEER in the germline V gene.

This clonotype was seen once. The V and J genes are TRBV3-1 and TRBJ2-4, with D uncertain. Trimming removed 2 bases at V and 6 bases at J, with 2 bases between. CDR3 length equals 11 residues. CDR1 and CDR2 from the germline V gene are LGHDT and YNNKEL (reference sequence). CDR3 loop: CASSQRNIQYF. In DNA, the CDR3 is TGTGCCAGCAGCCAAAGAAACATTCAGTACTTC.